This T cell receptor (beta chain) was sequenced for a study of T-cell memory formation after mild COVID-19. About the research overall: Clusters were largely donor specific.

As for this clonotype: Its antigen is as yet unknown.

Overall study results and limits: Contracting clones, day 15 to 85, had balanced CD4/CD8, and later expanders favored CD4+. Among contracting clones, CD4+ were mainly CM/EM and CD8+ enriched in EMRA.

From germline, CDR1 is ENHRY and CDR2 SYGVKD. V trimming: 5 bases; J trimming: 9 bases; junction bases outside the gene matches: 16. CDR3 length: 16 amino acids. The TCR alpha and TCR beta cDNA libraries, bearing sample barcodes and UMIs, were generated by 5'RACE using constant-segment primers. MiXCR was run by TCRdb on the 5' RACE reads, yielding one entry per CDR3 protein. The sample has 80,000 to 90,000 distinct CDR3 sequences, around 27% seen once. This receptor was obtained from a man aged 18 to 29 who had mild COVID-19 (a few samples of this study predate the infection). Cell type and time point are not known. V usage is TRBV10-3 and J usage is TRBJ2-1, with 7 bases lining up with TRBD2. Material: PBMCs or a T cell subset sorted from them (not recorded which). The CDR3 region is CAISPTYGLVSVEQFF. CDR3 coding DNA: TGTGCCATCAGTCCCACTTATGGACTAGTGTCGGTTGAGCAGTTCTTC.